This T cell receptor (beta chain) derives from a study of breast tumors, draining lymph nodes, adjacent tissues. This clonotype is categorized as medium-sized. Its antigen is not known. TCRdb re-derived calls from the multiplex PCR reads in MiXCR, one entry per CDR3 protein. The sample contains approximately 19,000 distinct CDR3 sequences, approximately 49% of which appear only once. Study-level findings and limits: Luminal-like breast cancer showed significantly higher tumor–nontumor repertoire similarity than basal-like. That most tumor T cells come from lymph nodes remained unproven.

V was pared by 0 bases and J by 0 bases, with 2 bases of the junction left unmatched. This CDR3 spans 15 amino acids. CDR1 is SGDLS and CDR2 is YYNGEE in the germline V gene. Material for sequencing was breast tumor tissue. The source of this sequence is a female donor with breast cancer. Some clones in this sample may be carry-over from other donors' samples. This chain joins TRBV9 and TRBJ1-2, with 7 bases that match TRBD1. The CDR3 loop reads CASSVGDSSNYGYTF. CDR3 DNA sequence: TGTGCCAGCAGCGTAGGGGACAGCTCTAACTATGGCTACACCTTC.